This T cell receptor (beta chain) emerged from a study of shared clonotypes between healthy human individuals (dated by TCRdb to 2019 to 2021). At the level of the whole study: A few men and two women, aged 18 to 49 years, made up the cohort. To increase sequencing depth and limit assay-specific biases, TCR repertoire library preparation and sequencing were carried out by different laboratories using diverse techniques. Between about 0.9 and 8.9 billion PBMCs per donor were obtained by leukapheresis. For each donor, CD4 naive and CD4 memory were each given three plates, CD8 naive was given two plates, and CD8 memory was given one plate. To estimate repertoire size and how much clonotype sharing occurs between individuals, the study deeply sequenced the blood TCR repertoires of five or six healthy adults. What the study reported, not specific to this receptor: Even with the large sequencing depth, rarefaction of the sorted-subset datasets indicated that sequencing was incomplete. About 5% of naive CD4, around 3.6% of naive CD8, roughly 2.4% of memory CD4, and over 0.35% of memory CD8 clonotypes were shared across several donors. Estimated clonotype richness was generally larger for naive than for memory subsets. Pairwise subsampling led to the expectation that sequencing depth would affect the degree of clonotype sharing among donors. The genetic and exposure-history diversity represented was limited by the small number of donors. Higher generation probabilities were observed for clonotypes shared by all four sorted-subset donors than for non-shared clonotypes. Only blood was sampled, and tissue TCR repertoires likely differ from those in blood.

Of note for this clone: Its binding antigen is unknown. Base qualities are not recorded, but no much larger clone differs from it by a single base.

Using the deep immunoSEQ assay, TCR CDR3 regions were amplified from genomic DNA by multiplex PCR. For each cell subset, the extracted genomic DNA was distributed evenly across all wells of several immunoSEQ 96-well plates, and each plate served as one replicate. For sorted subsets, each replicate PCR was loaded with about 200 ng genomic DNA, equivalent to 25,000 to 35,000 T cell genomes. Purified libraries were quantified with a Qubit 3.0 fluorometer, sized on a Bioanalyzer 2100, and re-quantified with the KAPA Library Quantification kit. Every immunoSEQ 96-well plate was sequenced on a dedicated single-read 150-cycle Illumina NextSeq 550 flow cell. Concerning the study's data processing: The immunoSEQ output contained only junctional sequences without quality scores, so filtering could not match that applied to full-length reads. Sequences were annotated with PyIR, a Python wrapper for IgBLAST v1.9, using IMGT germline references to assign V/J genes and CDR3. Any read was removed if the V/J assignment was weak (E-value above 1e-6), the CDR3 was missing, or the read contained stop codons, out-of-frame junctions, or ambiguous translated residues. A V3J clonotype was defined by an identical inferred V gene, J gene, and CDR3 amino acid sequence. To compute the percentage overlap between repertoires, the number of shared unique clonotypes was divided by the size of the smaller repertoire. Richness of each repertoire was evaluated using RTK rarefaction, the Chao1 estimator, and Recon v2.1 estimates of unobserved clonotypes. Generation probabilities were computed with OLGA for all TCRbeta clonotypes obtained by the gDNA method from several donors. TCRdb mirrors the immuneACCESS table, restricted to in-frame sequences. Some clones are absent from its copies; in checked studies, under half trace to an unresolved V gene, and the reason for the others is unknown. That table is the source of V, J and clone size, and D and trimming were worked out from the DNA. This sample holds 1.4 million to 1.5 million clones; more than 95% were observed only once. Roughly 1.1% of the sample comes from the top ten.

Healthy HIV-negative adults with no recently reported acute infections or vaccinations were included as donors. Only Caucasian adults living in Nashville, Tennessee, USA were represented among the donors. CD4+ T cells were enriched by magnetic negative selection; naive cells were then positively selected on CD45RA, and the negative fraction formed the memory subset. Blood was obtained by leukapheresis, after which PBMCs were separated by Ficoll-Histopaque density gradient centrifugation and cryopreserved in liquid nitrogen vapor phase. Analytical flow cytometry was used to check the purity and quantity of each magnetically sorted T cell population. Each sorted fraction had its genomic DNA isolated and then quantified by UV absorbance on a Nanodrop 2000c. The CDR3 starts with the cysteine, ends with the phenylalanine, and has 16 residues. The CDR3 DNA has 48 bases and is translated from base 1. Here V drops 1 base and J drops 4 bases, and the junction holds 7 bases not matched to any gene. CDR1 and CDR2 are read off the germline V gene (reference sequence) as MNHNY and SVGAGI.

This TCR was recovered from a man aged 25 to 40 in good health. Sequenced material: naive CD4+ T cells sorted from blood. What this sample's cell subset or site label stands for: CD45RA+ positively selected. The rearranged segments are TRBV6-6 and TRBJ2-3; 8 nucleotides in the junction match TRBD2. The CDR3 protein sequence reads: CASSYLTGTRADTQYF. The sequenced DNA is TGTGCCAGCAGTTACTTAACCGGGACTAGAGCAGATACGCAGTATTTT.